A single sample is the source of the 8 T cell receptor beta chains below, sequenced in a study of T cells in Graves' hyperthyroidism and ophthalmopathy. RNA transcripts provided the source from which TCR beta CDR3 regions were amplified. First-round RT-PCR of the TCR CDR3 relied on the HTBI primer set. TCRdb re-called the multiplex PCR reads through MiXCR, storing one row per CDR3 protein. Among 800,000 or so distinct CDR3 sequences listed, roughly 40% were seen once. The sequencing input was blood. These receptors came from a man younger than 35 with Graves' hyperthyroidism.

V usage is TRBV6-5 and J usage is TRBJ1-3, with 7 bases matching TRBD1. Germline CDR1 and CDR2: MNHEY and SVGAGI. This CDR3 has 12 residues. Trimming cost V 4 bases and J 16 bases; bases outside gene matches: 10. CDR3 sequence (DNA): TGTGCCAGCAGTTCGACCGGGACAGCCTTGTATTTT. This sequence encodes CASSSTGTALYF.

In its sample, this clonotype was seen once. CDR3 residues: CSVDRAGVHEQFF. In nucleotides, the CDR3 is TGCAGCGTTGATCGAGCGGGAGTCCATGAGCAGTTCTTC. The chain couples TRBV29-1 to TRBJ2-1, with 8 bases fitting TRBD2. J lost 8 bases, V lost 3 bases, and 6 bases had no gene match. The CDR3 extends over 13 amino acids. Germline CDR1 reads SQVTM; CDR2 reads ANQGSEA.

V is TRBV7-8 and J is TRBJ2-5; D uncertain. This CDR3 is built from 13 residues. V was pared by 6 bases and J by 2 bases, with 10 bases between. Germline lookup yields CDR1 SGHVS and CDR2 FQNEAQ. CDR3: CASRGWRQETQYF. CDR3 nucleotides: TGTGCCAGCAGAGGCTGGCGGCAAGAGACCCAGTACTTC.

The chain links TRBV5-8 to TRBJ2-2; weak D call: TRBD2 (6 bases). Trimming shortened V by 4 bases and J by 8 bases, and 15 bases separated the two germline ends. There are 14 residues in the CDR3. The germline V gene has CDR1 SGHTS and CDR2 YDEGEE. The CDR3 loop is CASSGGGRAGELFF. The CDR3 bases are TGTGCCAGCAGCGGGGGAGGTCGGGCGGGGGAGCTGTTTTTT. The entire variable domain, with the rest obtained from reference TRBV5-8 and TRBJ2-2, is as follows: EAGVTQSPTHLIKTRGQQATLRCSPISGHTSVYWYQQALGLGLQFLLWYDEGEERNRGNFPPRFSGRQFPNYSSELNVNALELEDSALYLCASSGGGRAGELFFGEGSRLTVL.

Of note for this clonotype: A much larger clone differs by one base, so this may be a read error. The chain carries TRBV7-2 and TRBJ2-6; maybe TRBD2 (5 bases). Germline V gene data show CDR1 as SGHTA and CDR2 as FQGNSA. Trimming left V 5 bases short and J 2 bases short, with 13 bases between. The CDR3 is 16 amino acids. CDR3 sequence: CASSKEAAAGANVLTF. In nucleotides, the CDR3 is TGTGCCAGCAGCAAGGAGGCGGCTGCTGGGGCCAACGTCCTGACTTTC. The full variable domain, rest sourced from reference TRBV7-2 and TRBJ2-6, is GAGVSQSPSNKVTEKGKDVELRCDPISGHTALYWYRQSLGQGLEFLIYFQGNSAPDKSGLPSDRFSAERTGGSVSTLTIQRTQQEDSAVYLCASSKEAAAGANVLTFGAGSRLTVL.

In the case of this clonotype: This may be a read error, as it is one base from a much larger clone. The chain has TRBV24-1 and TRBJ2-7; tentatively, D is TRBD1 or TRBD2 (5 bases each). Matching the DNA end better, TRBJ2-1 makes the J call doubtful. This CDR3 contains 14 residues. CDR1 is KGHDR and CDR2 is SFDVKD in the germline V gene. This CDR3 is CATSETGPPYEQFF. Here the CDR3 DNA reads TGTGCCACCAGTGAAACGGGGCCCCCGTACGAGCAGTTCTTC.

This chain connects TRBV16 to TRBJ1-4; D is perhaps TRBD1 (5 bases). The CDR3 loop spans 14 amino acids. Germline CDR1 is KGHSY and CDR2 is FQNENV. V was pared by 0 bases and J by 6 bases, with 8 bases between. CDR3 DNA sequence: TGTGCCAGCAGCCAATCGGGGCCGGATGAAAAACTGTTTTTT. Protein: CASSQSGPDEKLFF.

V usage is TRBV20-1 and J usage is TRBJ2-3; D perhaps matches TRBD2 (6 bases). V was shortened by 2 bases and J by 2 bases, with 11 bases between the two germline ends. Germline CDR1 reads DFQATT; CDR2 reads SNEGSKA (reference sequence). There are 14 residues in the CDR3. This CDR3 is CSARKRDSTDTQYF. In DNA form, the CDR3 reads TGCAGTGCTAGAAAGAGGGACTCCACAGATACGCAGTATTTT.